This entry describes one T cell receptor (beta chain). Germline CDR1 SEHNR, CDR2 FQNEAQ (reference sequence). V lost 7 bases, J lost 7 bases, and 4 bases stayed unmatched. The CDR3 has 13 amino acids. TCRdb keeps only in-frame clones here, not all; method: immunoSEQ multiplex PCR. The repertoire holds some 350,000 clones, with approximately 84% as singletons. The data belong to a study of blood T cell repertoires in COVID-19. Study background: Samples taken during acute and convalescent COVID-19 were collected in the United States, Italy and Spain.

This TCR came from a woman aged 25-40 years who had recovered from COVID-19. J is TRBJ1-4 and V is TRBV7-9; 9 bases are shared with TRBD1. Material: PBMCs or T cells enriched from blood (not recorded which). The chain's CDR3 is CASTQGASEKLFF. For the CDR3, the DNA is TGTGCCAGCACACAGGGGGCTTCTGAAAAACTGTTTTTT.